The 8 T cell receptor beta chains below were found in one sample sequenced in a study of shared clonotypes between healthy human individuals. Method: immunoSEQ multiplex PCR; TCRdb's copy keeps in-frame clones and lacks some. This table has some 2,000,000 clones, approximately 95% appearing once. The sequencing input was naive CD4+ T cells sorted from blood. Subset in this sample: CD45RA+ positively selected. These receptors came from a man younger than 30 in good health.

The V call is TRBV6-5, the J call TRBJ2-4; D perhaps matches TRBD1 (6 bases). Germline assignment: CDR1 MNHEY and CDR2 SVGAGI. This CDR3 is 16 amino acids long. Trimming left V 2 bases short and J 1 base short, with 12 bases between. CDR3 sequence (DNA): TGTGCCAGCAGTTACGGAAGGGGGAACGCCAAAAACATTCAGTACTTC. Its translation is CASSYGRGNAKNIQYF.

This rearrangement joins TRBV28 to TRBJ1-1; tentative D call: TRBD1 (5 bases). Trimming removed 6 bases at V and 0 bases at J, with 14 bases between. There are 15 residues in the CDR3. Germline V gives CDR1 MDHEN, CDR2 SYDVKM. The CDR3 DNA reads TGTGCCAGCAGGGGGATCAGGGAGGTGAACACTGAAGCTTTCTTT. It yields the protein CASRGIREVNTEAFF.

The chain uses TRBV5-1 and TRBJ2-2, with 9 nucleotides matching TRBD2. The CDR3 is 15 residues long. The germline V gene encodes CDR1 SGHRS and CDR2 YFSETQ. Unmatched junction bases numbered 6, after V lost 4 bases and J lost 5 bases. CDR3 sequence (DNA): TGCGCCAGCAGCCCGGGGACTAGCTGGACCGGGGAGCTGTTTTTT. This sequence encodes CASSPGTSWTGELFF.

The J gene is TRBJ2-3, the V gene TRBV11-2, with 13 bases fitting TRBD2. This CDR3 spans 19 amino acids. Germline trimming cut 2 bases from V and 5 bases from J; bases unmatched to any gene: 13. Germline V gives CDR1 SGHAT, CDR2 FQNNGV. The CDR3 coding sequence is TGTGCCAGCAGCTTAACCCCTAGACTAGCGGGAGGCCGGGTAGATACGCAGTATTTT. Translating gives CASSLTPRLAGGRVDTQYF. The variable domain in full, with the rest retrieved from reference TRBV11-2 and TRBJ2-3, is EAGVAQSPRYKIIEKRQSVAFWCNPISGHATLYWYQQILGQGPKLLIQFQNNGVVDDSQLPKDRFSAERLKGVDSTLKIQPAKLEDSAVYLCASSLTPRLAGGRVDTQYFGPGTRLTVL.

This chain uses TRBV10-3 with TRBJ1-4; no clear D. Germline loops: CDR1 ENHRY, CDR2 SYGVKD. The CDR3 spans 13 residues. V lost 3 bases, J lost 5 bases, and 7 bases lay in between. This CDR3 is CAISDRINEKLFF. CDR3 bases: TGTGCCATCAGTGACAGGATCAATGAAAAACTGTTTTTT.

J is TRBJ2-2 and V is TRBV11-2, with 15 bases aligning to TRBD2. The germline V gene encodes CDR1 SGHAT and CDR2 FQNNGV. The CDR3 spans 18 residues. The J segment lost 4 bases and the V segment lost 0 bases, leaving 3 bases of the junction unmatched. For the CDR3, the DNA is TGTGCCAGCAGCTTAGAGGGACTAGCGGGGGGTTTCACCGGGGAGCTGTTTTTT. The encoded protein is CASSLEGLAGGFTGELFF.

The gene calls are TRBV7-2 and TRBJ2-1, with D possibly being TRBD2 (5 bases). CDR1 and CDR2 (germline): SGHTA, FQGNSA. The CDR3 loop spans 14 amino acids. Trimming removed 2 bases at V and 4 bases at J, with 9 bases between. CDR3 residues: CASSLTRVYNEQFF. The CDR3 nucleotides read TGTGCCAGCAGCTTAACTAGGGTATACAATGAGCAGTTCTTC.

The genes are TRBV30 and TRBJ2-4; TRBD1 matches at 10 bases. CDR3 size: 17 residues. The V and J ends lost 3 bases and 6 bases, in that order; junction bases with no gene match: 14. The germline V gene has CDR1 GTSNPN and CDR2 SVGIG (reference sequence). CDR3 bases: TGTGCCTGGAGCATCGGGACAGGGGCCAAAGGGGGAAACATTCAGTACTTC. The encoded protein is CAWSIGTGAKGGNIQYF.